This TCR beta chain was documented in a study of ipilimumab plus nivolumab after autologous stem cell transplantation. The CDR3 sequence is 14 residues long. The trim removed 5 bases at V and 3 bases at J, leaving 4 bases unmatched. The germline CDR1 and CDR2 sequences are MNHNS and SASEGT. Generated by immunoSEQ multiplex PCR, the TCRdb table keeps only in-frame clones and is missing some. The profile covers roughly 12,000 clones, with around four fifths appearing a single time and 15% to 20% taken by the ten largest. This chain uses TRBV6-1 with TRBJ1-5; 7 bases line up with TRBD1. This receptor was obtained from a male donor with diffuse large B-cell lymphoma. The material sequenced was PBMCs, taken in a trial of ipilimumab plus nivolumab as post-transplant consolidation. The CDR3 region has the DNA TGTGCCAGCAGTACCGGGACAGTCAATCAGCCCCAGCATTTT. Residues: CASSTGTVNQPQHF.